This T cell receptor beta chain was identified during a study of T cells after somatic rescue of genetic block. V trimming: 4 bases; J trimming: 2 bases; junction bases outside the gene matches: 9. The germline CDR1 and CDR2 sequences are SGDLS and YYNGEE. This CDR3 has 15 residues. The method was immunoSEQ multiplex PCR; TCRdb's version includes in-frame clones alone and lacks a portion of them. The sample carries tens of thousands of clones, just over 90% recorded once. The sequenced sample consisted of peripheral blood mononuclear cells (PBMCs). The receptor was isolated from a man aged 30 to 45. The V and J genes are TRBV9 and TRBJ2-7; TRBD1 agrees at 7 bases. The CDR3 sequence is CASSPRQGPTYEQYF. The DNA of the CDR3 is TGTGCCAGCAGCCCGCGACAGGGCCCAACCTACGAGCAGTACTTC. Looking up the rest from reference TRBV9 and TRBJ2-7 gives the full variable domain: DSGVTQTPKHLITATGQRVTLRCSPRSGDLSVYWYQQSLDQGLQFLIQYYNGEERAKGNILERFSAQQFPDLHSELNLSSLELGDSALYFCASSPRQGPTYEQYFGPGTRLTVT.